The T cell receptor beta chain under discussion was sequenced for a study of blood T cells in healthy people across ages. A sample-barcoded 5' primer and a J-beta primer mix were used in a second PCR of about 7 to 11 cycles. TCRdb re-derived calls from the 5' RACE reads in MiXCR, one entry per CDR3 protein. The sample has roughly 500,000 distinct CDR3 sequences; 20% to 30% are singletons. This CDR3 region has 13 residues. The germline V gene encodes CDR1 SGHRS and CDR2 YFSETQ. V lost 5 bases and J lost 5, with 13 bases in between. The data also belong to a second study, concerning T cells of mothers and their children.

This sequence originates from a boy younger than 18 in good health. The chain couples TRBV5-1 to TRBJ1-1; no clear D. The specimen sequenced was blood. CDR3 sequence (DNA): TGCGCCAGCAGGGGCCAGGACGGGACTGAAGCTTTCTTT. Its translation is CASRGQDGTEAFF.